Presented here are 17 T cell receptor beta chains from one specimen sequenced in a study of T cell repertoires in cytomegalovirus infection. What these receptors recognize is not known. Via MiXCR, TCRdb re-called the reads, giving one row per CDR3 protein. Counted here are some 500,000 distinct CDR3 sequences, approximately 40% occurring once; the ten biggest clones make up more than 40%. The sample in question was cultured PBMCs, obtained from culture after CMV antigen stimulation. The receptor source for this set is a human donor in good health (CMV status not recorded). Some clones in this sample may be carry-over from other donors' samples.

V is TRBV12-3 or TRBV12-4 and J is TRBJ1-3; the D is unclear. This CDR3 has 13 amino acids. Trimming pared 2 bases from V and 2 bases from J, leaving 4 bases between. For the CDR3, the DNA is TGTGCCAGCAGTTTAATGGCTGGAAACACCATATATTTT. It encodes CASSLMAGNTIYF.

This clonotype has just a few counts. V gene TRBV2 combines with J gene TRBJ2-7, with TRBD1 as a possible D gene (6 bases). V lost 6 bases to trimming and J lost 3 bases, with 12 bases between them. The CDR3 consists of 13 residues. Germline V gene data show CDR1 as SNHLY and CDR2 as FYNNEI. The DNA of the CDR3 is TGTGCCAGCAGCGGACAGCAGCTCTACGAGCAGTACTTC. Translated: CASSGQQLYEQYF. Together with reference TRBV2 and TRBJ2-7, the CDR3 gives the full variable domain: EPEVTQTPSHQVTQMGQEVILRCVPISNHLYFYWYRQILGQKVEFLVSFYNNEISEKSEIFDDQFSVERPDGSNFTLKIRSTKLEDSAMYFCASSGQQLYEQYFGPGTRLTVT.

This sequence joins TRBV4-3 and TRBJ1-3; D is unresolved. The germline gives CDR1 LGHNA, CDR2 YSLEER. The CDR3 is 18 residues long. The V gene lost 0 bases and the J gene lost 0 bases, with 15 bases spanning the gap. CDR3 nucleotides: TGCGCCAGCAGCCAAGATATAGGCCGTCGGGACTCTGGAAACACCATATATTTT. This gives the protein CASSQDIGRRDSGNTIYF.

The chain has TRBV4-1 and TRBJ2-5; D is tentatively TRBD1 or TRBD2 (6 bases each). This CDR3 is 16 amino acids long. Between the trimmed V and J ends, which lost 5 bases and 5 bases, there was a span of 21 bases. Germline V gives CDR1 MGHRA, CDR2 YSYEKL. Here the CDR3 reads CASSSTIGGPVETQYF. The CDR3 DNA follows: TGCGCCAGCAGCTCTACGATAGGGGGGCCAGTGGAGACCCAGTACTTC.

The V and J genes are TRBV7-2 and TRBJ2-2; no firm D call. The CDR3 is 13 amino acids. Germline V gene sequence: CDR1 SGHTA, CDR2 FQGNSA. The V and J ends lost 1 base and 6 bases respectively, with 6 bases between them. CDR3 region: CASSLGQSGELFF. CDR3 nucleotides: TGTGCCAGCAGCTTAGGGCAATCCGGGGAGCTGTTTTTT.

The rearrangement links TRBV6-6 to TRBJ1-1, with a weak D call TRBD1 (5 bases). V was cut by 2 bases and J by 1 base, with 14 bases left in between. This CDR3 has 16 amino acids. Looked up from germline, CDR1 is MNHNY and CDR2 is SVGAGI (reference sequence). CDR3 sequence (DNA): TGTGCCAGCAGTTACGTAGGAATGGGGACGAACACTGAAGCTTTCTTT. This codes for CASSYVGMGTNTEAFF.

The chain recombines TRBV12-3 or TRBV12-4 with TRBJ2-1, with 10 bases identical to TRBD2. The J segment lost 8 bases and the V segment lost 2 bases, leaving 6 bases of the junction unmatched. The CDR3 sequence is 15 residues long. The DNA of the CDR3 is TGTGCCAGCAGTTTACCGCTAGCGGGGGTGGATGAGCAGTTCTTC. This codes for CASSLPLAGVDEQFF.

The V and J genes are TRBV7-4 and TRBJ2-3; 8 bases agree with TRBD2. J lost 4 bases, V lost 4 bases, and 16 bases had no gene match. Germline V lookup: CDR1 SGHVT, CDR2 SQSDAQ. The CDR3 totals 18 residues. The CDR3 sequence: CASSSDPGGRGTADTQYF. The DNA for the CDR3 is TGTGCCAGCAGCTCCGACCCGGGGGGGCGGGGGACGGCAGATACGCAGTATTTT.

The chain couples TRBV19 to TRBJ1-5; D remains unclear. Germline V gene sequence: CDR1 LNHDA, CDR2 SQIVND (reference sequence). The CDR3 covers 15 residues. With 4 bases removed from V and 5 bases from J, the gap between germline ends came to 15 bases. The CDR3 DNA follows: TGTGCCAGTAGTAGAGGACGAAATCAGGATCAGCCCCAGCATTTT. Protein: CASSRGRNQDQPQHF.

This clonotype was detected a few times. This chain links TRBV11-2 with TRBJ1-2; possible D gene TRBD1, 5 bases. V lost 5 bases and J lost 8, with 18 bases in between. The CDR3 consists of 14 residues. Germline CDR1 and CDR2: SGHAT and FQNNGV. CDR3 DNA sequence: TGTGCCAGCAGCCCCTTCCGGGACCTGGGGGGCTACACCTTC. It specifies CASSPFRDLGGYTF.

This clonotype has a handful of counts. The J gene is TRBJ1-2, the V gene TRBV6-1, with 7 bases that match TRBD1. CDR1 is MNHNS, CDR2 SASEGT, per germline. This CDR3 comprises 15 residues. J gave up 4 bases and V 3 bases, and 8 bases lay outside the gene matches. CDR3 sequence reads: CASSETGSYSYGYTF. The CDR3 nucleotides are TGTGCCAGCAGTGAGACAGGGTCTTATTCCTATGGCTACACCTTC.

This clonotype was recorded many times. V is TRBV7-2 and J is TRBJ1-6; D may be TRBD1 (5 bases). CDR3 length: 15 amino acids. The germline V gene encodes CDR1 SGHTA and CDR2 FQGNSA. Trimming cost V 1 base and J 1 base, with 5 bases left between them. The CDR3 loop is CASSLGGSYNSPLHF. The CDR3 coding sequence is TGTGCCAGCAGCTTAGGGGGGTCCTATAATTCACCCCTCCACTTT. The whole variable domain, filled in from reference TRBV7-2 and TRBJ1-6, reads GAGVSQSPSNKVTEKGKDVELRCDPISGHTALYWYRQSLGQGLEFLIYFQGNSAPDKSGLPSDRFSAERTGGSVSTLTIQRTQQEDSAVYLCASSLGGSYNSPLHFGNGTRLTVT.

This clonotype was detected only a few times. V usage is TRBV4-3 and J usage is TRBJ2-7; 8 nucleotides align to TRBD2. The V and J ends lost 0 bases and 2 bases, in that order; junction bases with no gene match: 3. The CDR3 has 15 residues. Germline V gene lookup returns CDR1 LGHNA and CDR2 YSLEER. CDR3 residues: CASSQETGGPYEQYF. As DNA, the CDR3 is TGCGCCAGCAGCCAAGAAACGGGAGGGCCCTACGAGCAGTACTTC.

This rearrangement joins TRBV12-3 or TRBV12-4 to TRBJ2-7; no clear D. CDR3 length equals 16 residues. Trimming stripped 2 bases from V and 0 bases from J, with 14 bases between. CDR3 residues: CASSLRRSSHSYEQYF. The CDR3 DNA is TGTGCCAGCAGTTTAAGGCGGAGTTCCCACTCCTACGAGCAGTACTTC.

The chain couples TRBV25-1 to TRBJ2-7, with D perhaps matching TRBD2 (5 bases). CDR3 length equals 15 residues. Germline CDR1 MGHDK, CDR2 SYGVNS. V lost 5 bases to trimming and J lost 4 bases, with 18 bases between them. Here the CDR3 reads CASSTDPGGKYEQYF. The CDR3, as DNA: TGTGCCAGCAGTACGGACCCCGGAGGCAAGTACGAGCAGTACTTC.

The table lists this clonotype with a count of one. The CDR3 sequence is CASSLRAGGLGYTF. As DNA, the CDR3 is TGTGCCAGCAGCCTGCGGGCCGGGGGGCTTGGCTACACCTTC. The chain recombines TRBV11-2 with TRBJ1-2; D is perhaps TRBD1 (6 bases). V lost 5 bases, J lost 7 bases, and 17 bases lay in between. This CDR3 is built from 14 residues. Germline V gene data show CDR1 as SGHAT and CDR2 as FQNNGV.

Only a few counts were recorded for this clonotype. The V gene is TRBV7-6, the J gene TRBJ1-5; TRBD1 might be the D (5 bases). V lost 4 bases and J lost 0, with 13 bases in between. Germline values: CDR1 SGHVS, CDR2 FNYEAQ. CDR3 length: 16 residues. CDR3 nucleotide sequence: TGTGCCAGCAGCTCTAGGATGGGGGATAGCAATCAGCCCCAGCATTTT. This sequence encodes CASSSRMGDSNQPQHF. The variable domain in full, with the rest retrieved from reference TRBV7-6 and TRBJ1-5, is GAGVSQSPRYKVTKRGQDVALRCDPISGHVSLYWYRQALGQGPEFLTYFNYEAQQDKSGLPNDRFSAERPEGSISTLTIQRTEQRDSAMYRCASSSRMGDSNQPQHFGDGTRLSIL.